The text below deals with one T cell receptor beta chain. Its recognized antigen is unknown. It has no much larger one-base neighbor in the sample; base qualities were not kept. TCRbeta CDR3 regions were amplified from genomic DNA by means of the immunoSEQ Assay, a bias-controlled multiplex PCR. For the original study's pipeline: The number of nucleated cells in each sample was estimated from the amplification of reference gene primers within the assay. Sequence reads were collapsed and filtered to measure the absolute abundance of every unique TCRbeta CDR3 rearrangement. For each sample, productive Simpson clonality was calculated as the square root of Simpson's diversity index over productive rearrangements. Sourced from immuneACCESS, this table was stored by TCRdb with only in-frame sequences that have V and J called. A share of the clones is absent; for the studies checked, an unresolved V gene accounts for under half, and the remainder has no known explanation. The DNA was the basis for D and trimming; V, J and clone size are from that table. The sample profile shows over 60,000 clones; roughly 80% of them were found once. The ten largest account for approximately 10% of the sample.

This entry belongs to a study of blood T cell repertoires in COVID-19 (dated by TCRdb to 2018 to 2021). Background on the whole study: Samples covering the acute and convalescent phases of COVID-19 were provided by collaborators in the United States, Italy and Spain. The material from the prospective study consisted of cDNA or gDNA derived from T cells, B-cell-depleted T cells, or PBMCs. Deeply sampled blood TCRbeta repertoires from subjects exposed to, actively infected with, or recovered from COVID-19 were included in the dataset. The repertoires were released in a freely available public database meant as a resource for research on the immune response to SARS-CoV-2. The samples were drawn from two sources: the first 160 participants of the ongoing ImmuneRACE study, and 1,000 to 1,500 subjects contributed by 6 global collaborators. Sample metadata almost always included a de-identified subject ID, COVID-19 status, age in years and sex. Where available, HLA class I and class II types were taken from metadata supplied by the sample provider and were not determined by assay-based typing.

Each collaborating institution followed its own protocols to collect whole blood in K2EDTA tubes. For TCRbeta analysis, collaborators shipped samples as frozen whole blood, isolated PBMCs, or DNA extracted from either of those sample types. Study-wide findings and limitations: Clinical and demographic metadata were provided uncurated, with the amount varying by source and participant.

CDR1 LNHDA and CDR2 SQIVND are derived from the germline V gene (reference sequence). The CDR3 spans 15 residues, from the cysteine through the phenylalanine. CDR3 DNA is the only sequence kept; it has 45 bases, read in frame from the first base. The germline V end is reduced by 1 base and the J end by 4 bases; junction bases left unmatched: 7. The chain joins TRBV19 to TRBJ2-7; TRBD2 lines up with 7 middle nucleotides. Sequenced sample: peripheral blood. The receptor was isolated from a human donor in a cohort sampled during active COVID-19. Read as DNA, the sequence is TGTGCCAGTAGTATAGGCACGGGAGGTCCTTACGAGCAGTACTTC. Protein translation: CASSIGTGGPYEQYF.